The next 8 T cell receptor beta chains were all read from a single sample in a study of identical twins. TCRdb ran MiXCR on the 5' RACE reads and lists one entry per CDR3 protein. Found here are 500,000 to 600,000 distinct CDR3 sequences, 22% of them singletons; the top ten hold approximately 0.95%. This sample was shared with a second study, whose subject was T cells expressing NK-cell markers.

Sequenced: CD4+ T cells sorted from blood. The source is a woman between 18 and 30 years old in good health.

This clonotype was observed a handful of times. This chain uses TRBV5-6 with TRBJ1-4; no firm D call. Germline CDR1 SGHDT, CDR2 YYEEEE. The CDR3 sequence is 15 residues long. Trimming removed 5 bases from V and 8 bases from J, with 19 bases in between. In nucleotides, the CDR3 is TGTGCCAGCAGTCTTTTTCAGGACTTCAAGGAAAAACTGTTTTTT. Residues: CASSLFQDFKEKLFF.

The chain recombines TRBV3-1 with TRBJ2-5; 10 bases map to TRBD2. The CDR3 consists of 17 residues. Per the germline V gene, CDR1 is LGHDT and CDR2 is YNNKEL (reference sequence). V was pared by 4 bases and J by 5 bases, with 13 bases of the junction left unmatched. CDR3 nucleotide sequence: TGTGCCAGCAGCCCCGGACTAGCGGACTCCCAGGGGGAGACCCAGTACTTC. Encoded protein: CASSPGLADSQGETQYF.

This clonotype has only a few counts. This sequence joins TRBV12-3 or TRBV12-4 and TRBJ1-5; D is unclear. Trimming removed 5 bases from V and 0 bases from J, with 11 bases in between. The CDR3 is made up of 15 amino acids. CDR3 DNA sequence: TGTGCCAGCAGTCCTGGGTCGTATAGCAATCAGCCCCAGCATTTT. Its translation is CASSPGSYSNQPQHF.

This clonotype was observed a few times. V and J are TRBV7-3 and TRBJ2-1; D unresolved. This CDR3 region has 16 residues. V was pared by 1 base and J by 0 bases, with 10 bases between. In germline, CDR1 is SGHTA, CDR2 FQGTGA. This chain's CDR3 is CASSLSLKSSYNEQFF. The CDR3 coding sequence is TGTGCCAGCAGCTTAAGTCTGAAGAGCTCCTACAATGAGCAGTTCTTC.

As DNA, the CDR3 is TGTGCCAGCAGTGCAGCGGGGACGAAAAATTCACCCCTCCACTTT. Encoded protein: CASSAAGTKNSPLHF. V gene TRBV25-1 combines with J gene TRBJ1-6; tentative D call: TRBD1 (5 bases). Germline CDR1 is MGHDK and CDR2 is SYGVNS. The CDR3 is 15 residues long. Trimming took 4 bases from V and 7 from J, leaving 14 bases between them.

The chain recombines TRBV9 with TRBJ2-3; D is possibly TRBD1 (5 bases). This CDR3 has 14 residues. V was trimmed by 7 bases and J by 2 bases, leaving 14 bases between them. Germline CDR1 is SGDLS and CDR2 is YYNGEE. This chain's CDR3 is CASSYRTSTDTQYF. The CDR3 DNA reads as TGTGCCAGCTCATACAGGACCTCCACAGATACGCAGTATTTT.

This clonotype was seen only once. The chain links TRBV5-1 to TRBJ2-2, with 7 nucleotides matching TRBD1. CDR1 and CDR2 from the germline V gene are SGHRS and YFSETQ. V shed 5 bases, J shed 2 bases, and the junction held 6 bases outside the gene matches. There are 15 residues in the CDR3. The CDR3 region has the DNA TGCGCCAGCAGTGTGGGACAGATAAACACCGGGGAGCTGTTTTTT. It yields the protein CASSVGQINTGELFF.

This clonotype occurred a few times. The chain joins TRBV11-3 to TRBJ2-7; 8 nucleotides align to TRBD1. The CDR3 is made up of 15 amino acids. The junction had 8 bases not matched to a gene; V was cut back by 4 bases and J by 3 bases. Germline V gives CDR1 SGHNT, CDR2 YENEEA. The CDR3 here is CASSSMWDRLYEQYF. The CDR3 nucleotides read TGTGCCAGCAGCTCAATGTGGGACAGGCTCTACGAGCAGTACTTC.